These T cell receptor beta chains were read from a single sample in a study of T cells in Graves' hyperthyroidism and ophthalmopathy. TCRdb processed the multiplex PCR reads anew with MiXCR; each CDR3 protein has one entry. The sample contains almost 600,000 distinct CDR3 sequences, about 14% of which appear only once. Sequenced input: blood. These receptors were taken from a woman aged 25 to 39 with Graves' hyperthyroidism that later progressed to Graves' ophthalmopathy. Both conserved end residues are part of each CDR3. A D gene is named only where the DNA matches it firmly. The listing skips clone size in some rows; elsewhere it reads once, few, many or a size class.

-	TRBV4-1	medium-sized	TRBJ1-1	CASSQDLGSTEAFF	TGCGCCAGCAGCCAAGATTTAGGGAGCACTGAAGCTTTCTTT
-	TRBV18	-	TRBJ1-2	CASSPGRGSGYGYTF	TGTGCCAGCTCACCAGGTCGGGGGAGCGGCTATGGCTACACCTTC
-	TRBV4-1	many	TRBJ1-1	CASSQPTTSRQAFF	TGCGCCAGCAGCCAACCCACTACTTCCCGGCAAGCTTTCTTT
-	TRBV9	-	TRBJ1-3	CASSPQGRVNSGNTIYF	TGTGCCAGCAGCCCCCAAGGGAGGGTGAACTCTGGAAACACCATATATTTT
-	TRBV6-2/TRBV6-3	many	TRBJ1-1	CASSDSMNTEAFF	TGTGCCAGCAGTGACAGCATGAACACTGAAGCTTTCTTT
-	TRBV6-5	many	TRBJ1-3	CASSYSQGSSGNTIYF	TGTGCCAGCAGTTACTCGCAGGGGAGCTCTGGAAACACCATATATTTT
TRBD1	TRBV10-2	-	TRBJ2-3	CASTPLQGARTDTQYF	TGCGCCAGCACTCCGTTACAGGGGGCGCGGACAGATACGCAGTATTTT
TRBD2	TRBV6-5	-	TRBJ2-2	CASSYSAGGNPTGELFF	TGTGCCAGCAGTTACTCGGCGGGAGGGAACCCCACCGGGGAGCTGTTTTTT
-	TRBV2	-	TRBJ2-3	CASSSARGDTQYF	TGTGCCAGCAGTTCGGCCAGGGGAGATACGCAGTATTTT
-	TRBV29-1	few	TRBJ1-4	CSVGISTRTEKLFF	TGCAGCGTTGGAATTTCGACACGTACTGAAAAACTGTTTTTT
TRBD1	TRBV12-3/TRBV12-4	many	TRBJ2-3	CASSLGTRGRTDTQYF	TGTGCCAGCAGTCTGGGAACCAGGGGGCGGACAGATACGCAGTATTTT
-	TRBV11-2	once	TRBJ2-7	CASSLDSYGDQYF	TGTGCCAGCAGCTTGGACAGTTACGGAGATCAGTACTTC
TRBD1	TRBV12-3/TRBV12-4	many	TRBJ2-7	CASRRQGYEQYF	TGTGCCAGCAGGAGACAGGGCTACGAGCAGTACTTC
TRBD1	TRBV24-1	many	TRBJ2-3	CATSETGPFTDTQYF	TGTGCCACCAGTGAGACAGGGCCCTTCACAGATACGCAGTATTTT
-	TRBV14	-	TRBJ1-2	CASSSRGKGHYGYTF	TGTGCCAGCAGTTCCAGGGGCAAAGGGCACTATGGCTACACCTTC
TRBD2	TRBV27	many	TRBJ2-5	CASSHGASGLKETQYF	TGTGCCAGCAGCCATGGAGCTAGCGGGCTAAAAGAGACCCAGTACTTC
-	TRBV18	-	TRBJ2-7	CASSPITGIGNEQYF	TGTGCCAGCTCACCCATAACAGGGATCGGTAACGAGCAGTACTTC
-	TRBV2	many	TRBJ1-5	CASRQREGQPQHF	TGTGCCAGCAGGCAGAGGGAAGGACAGCCCCAGCATTTT
-	TRBV4-2	few	TRBJ2-3	CASSQVSESRGSGDTQYF	TGTGCCAGCAGCCAAGTGTCTGAGAGTCGGGGGAGTGGAGATACGCAGTATTTT
TRBD2	TRBV3-1	-	TRBJ2-5	CASSQAPGLAGRQETQYF	TGTGCCAGCAGCCAAGCCCCGGGACTAGCGGGACGACAAGAGACCCAGTACTTC
TRBD2	TRBV5-4	-	TRBJ2-1	CASSGTTSGSNNEQFF	TGTGCCAGCAGCGGAACGACTAGCGGGAGTAATAATGAGCAGTTCTTC
-	TRBV2	many	TRBJ2-2	CASSEQRSLTGELFF	TGTGCCAGCAGTGAACAGAGAAGCTTGACCGGGGAGCTGTTTTTT
-	TRBV11-3	-	TRBJ2-3	CASSLESRDTDTQYF	TGTGCCAGCAGCTTAGAATCACGGGACACAGATACGCAGTATTTT
-	TRBV3-1	many	TRBJ1-1	CASTKAIGTVNTEAFF	TGTGCCAGCACCAAGGCGATCGGGACGGTGAACACTGAAGCTTTCTTT
-	TRBV5-8	many	TRBJ2-5	CASSLNGQSQETQYF	TGTGCCAGCAGCTTGAATGGGCAGTCCCAAGAGACCCAGTACTTC
-	TRBV6-4	few	TRBJ2-7	CASSDSGVDNEQYF	TGTGCCAGCAGTGACTCAGGGGTAGACAACGAGCAGTACTTC
-	TRBV29-1	many	TRBJ1-2	CSVGTLAGYGYTF	TGCAGCGTCGGTACCCTCGCTGGGTATGGCTACACCTTC
TRBD2	TRBV11-1	few	TRBJ2-5	CASSFGASGTNQETQYF	TGTGCCAGCAGCTTTGGGGCTAGCGGGACAAACCAAGAGACCCAGTACTTC
-	TRBV7-9	many	TRBJ1-5	CASSSIPGPIQPQHF	TGTGCCAGCAGCTCAATCCCCGGGCCAATCCAGCCCCAGCATTTT
-	TRBV11-3	many	TRBJ1-4	CASGLRATNEKLFF	TGTGCCAGCGGACTTCGAGCAACTAATGAAAAACTGTTTTTT
-	TRBV12-3/TRBV12-4	many	TRBJ2-2	CASSSGSTGGELFF	TGTGCCAGCAGTTCCGGGTCCACAGGTGGGGAGCTGTTTTTT
-	TRBV24-1	many	TRBJ2-3	CATSSTDTQYF	TGTGCCACTTCTAGCACAGATACGCAGTATTTT
-	TRBV18	many	TRBJ1-1	CASSPRETEAFF	TGTGCCAGCTCACCACGGGAAACTGAAGCTTTCTTT
TRBD1	TRBV28	many	TRBJ1-5	CASSLFSGQGAQPQHF	TGTGCCAGCAGTTTATTCTCCGGACAGGGGGCGCAGCCCCAGCATTTT
TRBD2	TRBV5-1	few	TRBJ2-1	CASSWAGVSYNEQFF	TGCGCCAGCAGCTGGGCGGGAGTCTCCTACAATGAGCAGTTCTTC
TRBD2	TRBV19	many	TRBJ2-1	CASTRSGVPNEQFF	TGTGCCAGTACACGTAGCGGGGTGCCAAATGAGCAGTTCTTC
-	TRBV30	many	TRBJ2-7	CAWTLPGTGFYEQYF	TGTGCCTGGACCCTACCGGGAACGGGATTTTACGAGCAGTACTTC
TRBD1	TRBV19	few	TRBJ1-5	CASRPDRINQPQHF	TGTGCCAGTAGGCCGGACAGGATCAATCAGCCCCAGCATTTT
TRBD1	TRBV15	-	TRBJ1-4	CATSRGGKANEKLFF	TGTGCCACCTCAAGAGGGGGCAAAGCTAATGAAAAACTGTTTTTT
-	TRBV24-1	many	TRBJ2-1	CATSGPGEKQFF	TGTGCCACCAGTGGCCCCGGGGAGAAGCAGTTCTTC
-	TRBV6-5	-	TRBJ2-7	CASSYSVWGLSYEQYF	TGTGCCAGCAGTTACTCGGTCTGGGGCCTATCCTACGAGCAGTACTTC
-	TRBV7-3	many	TRBJ2-1	CASSPGGGRTINEQFF	TGTGCCAGCAGCCCGGGGGGCGGGAGAACTATAAATGAGCAGTTCTTC
-	TRBV11-3	many	TRBJ2-5	CASSLDGKETQYF	TGTGCCAGCAGCTTAGACGGCAAGGAGACCCAGTACTTC
TRBD1	TRBV18	few	TRBJ2-5	CASSAQGAEETQYF	TGTGCCAGCTCAGCCCAGGGGGCGGAGGAGACCCAGTACTTC
-	TRBV20-1	many	TRBJ1-5	CSAREGGQPQHF	TGCAGTGCTAGAGAAGGGGGTCAGCCCCAGCATTTT
-	TRBV5-6	few	TRBJ1-2	CASSPMWGPNYGDTF	TGTGCCAGCAGCCCAATGTGGGGGCCTAACTATGGCGACACCTTC
-	TRBV18	-	TRBJ2-7	CASSPPGTTLSEQYF	TGTGCCAGCTCACCACCCGGGACAACTCTCTCCGAGCAGTACTTC
-	TRBV5-4	-	TRBJ2-3	CASRHRAGTDTQYF	TGTGCCAGCAGGCACAGGGCGGGCACAGATACGCAGTATTTT
-	TRBV19	-	TRBJ1-2	CASSIDRRGYVGGYTF	TGTGCCAGTAGTATAGATCGGCGAGGGTATGTTGGCGGCTACACCTTC
-	TRBV7-8	-	TRBJ1-5	CASSAGPSSNQPQQF	TGTGCCAGCAGCGCAGGGCCTTCTAGCAATCAGCCCCAGCAGTTT
-	TRBV5-4	many	TRBJ1-1	CASSLSDMNTEAFF	TGTGCCAGCAGCTTGAGTGACATGAACACTGAAGCTTTCTTT